The 2 T cell receptor beta chains listed next were all sequenced from one sample in a study of early T cells in non-severe SARS-CoV-2 infection (dated by TCRdb to the early 2020s). Library preparation employed 5' RACE. The sequencer was a NextSeq 500. TCRdb itself trimmed the public reads at Q25 with fastp, ran MiXCR and retained productive beta chains. Every CDR3 protein is listed once, alongside the most common genes and DNA of its rows. The sample table lists around 100,000 distinct CDR3 sequences, about an eighth of them with a count of one. The ten largest clones take up roughly 6.3% of the sample. Sequencing input: whole blood. The receptors originated from an adult who was a healthcare worker with PCR-confirmed SARS-CoV-2 infection or an uninfected control (not recorded which).

This clonotype was picked up many times. The chain couples TRBV12-3 or TRBV12-4 to TRBJ2-7, with TRBD2 matching 8 bases. The CDR3 runs to 13 residues. V was clipped by 6 bases and J by 5 bases; unmatched bases: 6. The CDR3: CASSKSGRDEQYF. The DNA for the CDR3 is TGTGCCAGCAGCAAGAGCGGGAGAGACGAGCAGTACTTC.

Ten or more counts support this clonotype. DNA of the CDR3: TGTGCCAGCAAGTGGGAGACCACCGGGGAGCTGTTTTTT. Protein sequence: CASKWETTGELFF. The chain carries TRBV2 and TRBJ2-2; the D gene is possibly TRBD2 (5 bases). Germline V gives CDR1 SNHLY, CDR2 FYNNEI. The CDR3 contains 13 residues. Trimming cost V 7 bases and J 4 bases, with 10 bases left between them.